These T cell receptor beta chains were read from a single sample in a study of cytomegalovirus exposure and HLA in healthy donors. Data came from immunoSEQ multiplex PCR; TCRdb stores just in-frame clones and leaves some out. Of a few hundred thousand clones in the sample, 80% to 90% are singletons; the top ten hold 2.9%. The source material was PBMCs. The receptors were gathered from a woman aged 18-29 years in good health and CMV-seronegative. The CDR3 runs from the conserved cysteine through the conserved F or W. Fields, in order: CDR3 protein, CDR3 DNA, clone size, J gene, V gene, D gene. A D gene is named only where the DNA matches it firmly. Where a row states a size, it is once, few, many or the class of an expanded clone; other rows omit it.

cdr3_aa: CASTWTSETTDTQYF; cdr3_nt: TGTGCCAGCACCTGGACTAGCGAAACCACAGATACGCAGTATTTT; clone_size: .; j_call: TRBJ2-3; v_call: TRBV2; d_call: TRBD2
cdr3_aa: CASSPARGGNQPQHF; cdr3_nt: TGTGCCAGCAGTCCCGCCCGGGGAGGCAATCAGCCCCAGCATTTT; clone_size: .; j_call: TRBJ1-5; v_call: TRBV28; d_call: .
cdr3_aa: CASSIWTFNEKLFF; cdr3_nt: TGTGCCAGTAGTATCTGGACTTTCAATGAAAAACTGTTTTTT; clone_size: once; j_call: TRBJ1-4; v_call: TRBV19; d_call: .
cdr3_aa: CASSIWDTGEQFF; cdr3_nt: TGTGCCAGCAGCATTTGGGACACCGGTGAGCAGTTCTTC; clone_size: .; j_call: TRBJ2-1; v_call: TRBV11-2; d_call: .
cdr3_aa: CASGTDLNTEAFF; cdr3_nt: TGTGCCAGCGGAACAGATTTGAACACTGAAGCTTTCTTT; clone_size: .; j_call: TRBJ1-1; v_call: TRBV28; d_call: .
cdr3_aa: CASSPETSGSHTDTQYF; cdr3_nt: TGCGCCAGCAGCCCAGAAACATCCGGGTCCCACACAGATACGCAGTATTTT; clone_size: .; j_call: TRBJ2-3; v_call: TRBV4-3; d_call: .
cdr3_aa: CASSLWGSGGPGTDTQYF; cdr3_nt: TGTGCCAGCAGTTTATGGGGGTCGGGGGGGCCGGGCACAGATACGCAGTATTTT; clone_size: .; j_call: TRBJ2-3; v_call: TRBV28; d_call: TRBD2
cdr3_aa: CASSLGAGGNQPQHF; cdr3_nt: TGTGCCAGCAGCCTGGGGGCAGGAGGCAATCAGCCCCAGCATTTT; clone_size: once; j_call: TRBJ1-5; v_call: TRBV13; d_call: .
cdr3_aa: CASSLVLAGLVNNEQFF; cdr3_nt: TGTGCCAGCAGCTTAGTCCTAGCGGGACTCGTAAACAATGAGCAGTTCTTC; clone_size: once; j_call: TRBJ2-1; v_call: TRBV11-2; d_call: TRBD2
cdr3_aa: CASRGTSIPSWGANVLTF; cdr3_nt: TGTGCCAGCAGGGGGACTAGTATCCCCTCATGGGGGGCCAACGTCCTGACTTTC; clone_size: .; j_call: TRBJ2-6; v_call: TRBV25-1; d_call: TRBD2
cdr3_aa: CSVTGMGYEQYF; cdr3_nt: TGCAGCGTGACAGGAATGGGCTACGAGCAGTACTTC; clone_size: .; j_call: TRBJ2-7; v_call: TRBV29-1; d_call: .
cdr3_aa: CASSVGQVFYEQYF; cdr3_nt: TGTGCCAGCAGCGTGGGACAGGTATTCTACGAGCAGTACTTC; clone_size: .; j_call: TRBJ2-7; v_call: TRBV28; d_call: TRBD1
cdr3_aa: CATSSAGGRLGYEQYF; cdr3_nt: TGTGCCACCAGCAGTGCGGGGGGGCGCTTAGGCTACGAGCAGTACTTC; clone_size: .; j_call: TRBJ2-7; v_call: TRBV15; d_call: TRBD2
cdr3_aa: CASSQEGRGAGYGYTF; cdr3_nt: TGCGCCAGCAGCCAAGAGGGGCGGGGGGCAGGCTATGGCTACACCTTC; clone_size: .; j_call: TRBJ1-2; v_call: TRBV4-1; d_call: .
cdr3_aa: CASEPSGANVLTF; cdr3_nt: TGTGCCAGCGAGCCTTCTGGGGCCAACGTCCTGACTTTC; clone_size: .; j_call: TRBJ2-6; v_call: TRBV19; d_call: .
cdr3_aa: CAIRDSRSYEQYF; cdr3_nt: TGTGCCATCAGAGACAGCCGTAGCTACGAGCAGTACTTC; clone_size: .; j_call: TRBJ2-7; v_call: TRBV10-3; d_call: .
cdr3_aa: CASSDTKNPPSYEQYF; cdr3_nt: TGTGCCAGCAGCGACACCAAAAACCCTCCCTCCTACGAGCAGTACTTC; clone_size: .; j_call: TRBJ2-7; v_call: TRBV5-6; d_call: .
cdr3_aa: CASSSGLAGDAYNEQFF; cdr3_nt: TGTGCCAGCAGCTCCGGACTAGCGGGAGATGCCTACAATGAGCAGTTCTTC; clone_size: .; j_call: TRBJ2-1; v_call: TRBV13; d_call: TRBD2
cdr3_aa: CASSWGQPNSNQPQHF; cdr3_nt: TGTGCCAGCAGCTGGGGACAGCCAAATAGCAATCAGCCCCAGCATTTT; clone_size: few; j_call: TRBJ1-5; v_call: TRBV7-8; d_call: TRBD1
cdr3_aa: CASSLTGTTTNEQFF; cdr3_nt: TGTGCCAGCAGCTTGACCGGGACTACCACCAATGAGCAGTTCTTC; clone_size: .; j_call: TRBJ2-1; v_call: TRBV5-4; d_call: TRBD2
cdr3_aa: CASSLEGTGGYGYTF; cdr3_nt: TGTGCCAGCAGCTTGGAAGGGACAGGGGGCTATGGCTACACCTTC; clone_size: .; j_call: TRBJ1-2; v_call: TRBV5-4; d_call: TRBD1
cdr3_aa: CASSDPGGLAAYTSTDTQYF; cdr3_nt: TGTGCCAGCAGCGACCCCGGAGGTCTAGCGGCCTACACTAGCACAGATACGCAGTATTTT; clone_size: .; j_call: TRBJ2-3; v_call: TRBV9; d_call: TRBD2
cdr3_aa: CASNPRGYGNQPQHF; cdr3_nt: TGTGCCAGCAATCCACGGGGGTATGGCAATCAGCCCCAGCATTTT; clone_size: .; j_call: TRBJ1-5; v_call: TRBV28; d_call: .
cdr3_aa: CASSVASGNEQFF; cdr3_nt: TGTGCCAGCAGCGTAGCCAGTGGTAATGAGCAGTTCTTC; clone_size: .; j_call: TRBJ2-1; v_call: TRBV9; d_call: .
cdr3_aa: CASTRQATGTEAFF; cdr3_nt: TGTGCCAGCACCCGACAGGCTACGGGCACTGAAGCTTTCTTT; clone_size: once; j_call: TRBJ1-1; v_call: TRBV6-1; d_call: .
cdr3_aa: CASSRLSAGGNQPQHF; cdr3_nt: TGTGCCAGCAGTCGTTTATCCGCGGGAGGCAATCAGCCCCAGCATTTT; clone_size: .; j_call: TRBJ1-5; v_call: TRBV27; d_call: .
cdr3_aa: CATGGTGGYEQYF; cdr3_nt: TGTGCCACCGGCGGGACGGGAGGCTACGAGCAGTACTTC; clone_size: .; j_call: TRBJ2-7; v_call: TRBV27; d_call: TRBD2
cdr3_aa: CATSRVLGSEQFF; cdr3_nt: TGTGCCACCAGCAGAGTTCTAGGTTCCGAGCAGTTCTTC; clone_size: .; j_call: TRBJ2-1; v_call: TRBV15; d_call: .
cdr3_aa: CASSNPGQGWTGANVLTF; cdr3_nt: TGTGCCAGCAGCAACCCTGGACAGGGGTGGACTGGGGCCAACGTCCTGACTTTC; clone_size: .; j_call: TRBJ2-6; v_call: TRBV5-4; d_call: TRBD1
cdr3_aa: CASSGTGETYEQYF; cdr3_nt: TGTGCCAGCAGTGGGACAGGGGAGACGTACGAGCAGTACTTC; clone_size: .; j_call: TRBJ2-7; v_call: TRBV6-1; d_call: TRBD1
cdr3_aa: CASSSGLAGLSDTQYF; cdr3_nt: TGTGCCAGCAGTTCGGGACTAGCGGGGTTATCCGATACGCAGTATTTT; clone_size: .; j_call: TRBJ2-3; v_call: TRBV28; d_call: TRBD2
cdr3_aa: CASSQELAVTYEQYF; cdr3_nt: TGCGCCAGCAGCCAAGAATTAGCGGTAACCTACGAGCAGTACTTC; clone_size: .; j_call: TRBJ2-7; v_call: TRBV4-1; d_call: .
cdr3_aa: CASTARGLSGTGELFF; cdr3_nt: TGTGCCAGCACCGCGCGGGGGTTGAGTGGAACCGGGGAGCTGTTTTTT; clone_size: once; j_call: TRBJ2-2; v_call: TRBV5-8; d_call: TRBD2
cdr3_aa: CASSLLHKNYGYTF; cdr3_nt: TGTGCCAGCAGTTTACTTCACAAGAACTATGGCTACACCTTC; clone_size: .; j_call: TRBJ1-2; v_call: TRBV28; d_call: .
cdr3_aa: CASSLGQGSGYTF; cdr3_nt: TGCGCCAGCAGCTTAGGACAGGGCTCTGGCTACACCTTC; clone_size: once; j_call: TRBJ1-2; v_call: TRBV5-1; d_call: TRBD1
cdr3_aa: CASTPAVVTEAFF; cdr3_nt: TGTGCCAGCACTCCAGCGGTAGTCACTGAAGCTTTCTTT; clone_size: .; j_call: TRBJ1-1; v_call: TRBV28; d_call: .
cdr3_aa: CASRTDTGELFF; cdr3_nt: TGTGCCAGCAGGACAGATACCGGGGAGCTGTTTTTT; clone_size: .; j_call: TRBJ2-2; v_call: TRBV6-1; d_call: .
cdr3_aa: CAIRERTGNGAGEQFF; cdr3_nt: TGTGCCATCAGAGAGCGCACAGGGAACGGGGCTGGTGAGCAGTTCTTC; clone_size: .; j_call: TRBJ2-1; v_call: TRBV10-3; d_call: .
cdr3_aa: CASGKLGQPGPLYEQYF; cdr3_nt: TGTGCCAGCGGGAAGCTGGGACAGCCGGGCCCCCTCTACGAGCAGTACTTC; clone_size: .; j_call: TRBJ2-7; v_call: TRBV7-9; d_call: TRBD1
cdr3_aa: CASNSRDSYEQYF; cdr3_nt: TGCGCCAGCAACTCCAGGGATTCCTACGAGCAGTACTTC; clone_size: few; j_call: TRBJ2-7; v_call: TRBV5-1; d_call: .
cdr3_aa: CASSPRRQGYTGELFF; cdr3_nt: TGTGCCAGCAGCCCCCGGAGACAGGGGTACACCGGGGAGCTGTTTTTT; clone_size: .; j_call: TRBJ2-2; v_call: TRBV7-2; d_call: TRBD1